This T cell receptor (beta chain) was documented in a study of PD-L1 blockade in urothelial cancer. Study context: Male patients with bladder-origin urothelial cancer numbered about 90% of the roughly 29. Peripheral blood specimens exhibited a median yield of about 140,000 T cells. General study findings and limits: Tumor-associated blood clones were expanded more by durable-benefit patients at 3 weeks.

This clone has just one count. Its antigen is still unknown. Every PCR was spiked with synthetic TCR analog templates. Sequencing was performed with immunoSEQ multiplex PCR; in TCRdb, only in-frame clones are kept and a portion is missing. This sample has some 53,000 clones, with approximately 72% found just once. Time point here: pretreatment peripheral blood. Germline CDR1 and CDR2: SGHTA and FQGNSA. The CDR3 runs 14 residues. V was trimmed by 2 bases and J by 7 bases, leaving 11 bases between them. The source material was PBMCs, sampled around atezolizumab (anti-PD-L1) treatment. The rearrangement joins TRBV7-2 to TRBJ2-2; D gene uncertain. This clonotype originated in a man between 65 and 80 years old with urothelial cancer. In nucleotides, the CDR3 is TGTGCCAGCAGCTTAAGTAGAGCGATCGGGGAGCTGTTTTTT. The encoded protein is CASSLSRAIGELFF.